The T cell receptor beta chain described here comes from a study of OX40 agonist ivuxolimab in advanced cancers. As for the study in general: The study treated patients with ivuxolimab, an agonistic anti-OX40 (CD134) antibody. Patients receiving dose escalation had hepatocellular carcinoma, melanoma, renal cell or head and neck cancer.

The timepoints at which blood was sampled were baseline, cycle 4 day 1, and cycle 7 day 1. Regarding this clone: What it binds is not known.

The study's findings and limits: Researchers did not establish what antigens the expanded peripheral T cells target.

This CDR3 contains 14 residues. V lost 2 bases and J lost 7, with 13 bases in between. The germline CDR1 and CDR2 sequences are SGHRS and YFSETQ. This table comes from immunoSEQ multiplex PCR, and its TCRdb copy is limited to in-frame clones, with some not included. The sample has tens of thousands of clones; 80% to 95% are singletons. V and J are TRBV5-1 and TRBJ2-1; weak D call: TRBD1 (5 bases). The sample here was CD4+ or CD8+ T cells sorted from blood, taken in a trial of the OX40 agonist ivuxolimab. The sequence was collected from an adult with an advanced solid tumor such as melanoma, head and neck, liver or kidney cancer. The CDR3 DNA reads TGCGCCAGCAGCTTTAATCAGGGCGGTAATGAGCAGTTCTTC. Translation: CASSFNQGGNEQFF.